The T cell receptor beta chain described here comes from a study of patients and donors after allogeneic stem cell transplantation. This clonotype was counted many times. CDR3 size: 14 residues. Trimming removed 7 bases from V and 15 bases from J; junction bases left unmatched: 20. CDR1 DFQATT and CDR2 SNEGSKA come from the germline V gene (reference sequence). TCRdb passed the RT-PCR reads through MiXCR, listing each CDR3 protein once. The data hold approximately 90,000 distinct CDR3 sequences, with just under 5% observed a single time. This chain joins TRBV20-1 and TRBJ2-1; 8 nucleotides agree with TRBD1. Material for sequencing was blood, either unsorted or a sorted T cell fraction (not recorded which). The sequence derives from a human donor who was either an allogeneic HSCT recipient or a stem cell or donor lymphocyte infusion donor (not recorded which). It is not recorded whose cells these are; they may come from a transplant donor. In nucleotides, the CDR3 is TGCAGTGTCAGACAGGGGACAGACCGCCATGCAGGGTTCTTC. Protein sequence: CSVRQGTDRHAGFF.